A single sample is the source of the 8 T cell receptor beta chains below, sequenced in a study of CD8+ T cells in alopecia areata. Sequencing relied on a cDNA template that was reverse transcribed from extracted RNA. Method: immunoSEQ multiplex PCR; TCRdb's copy keeps in-frame clones and lacks some. The data hold 90,000 to 130,000 clones, with about 60% observed a single time. Specimen: NKG2D-low CD8+ T cells sorted from blood. The receptors come from a human donor with alopecia areata.

This clone has a handful of counts. The CDR3 region has the DNA TGTGCCAGCAGTTTATCGAGGGACAGGCTATACGAGCAGTACTTC. Amino acid sequence: CASSLSRDRLYEQYF. The gene calls are TRBV27 and TRBJ2-7, with TRBD1 matching over 8 bases. The germline gives CDR1 MNHEY, CDR2 SMNVEV (reference sequence). This CDR3 spans 15 amino acids. Trimming cost V 0 bases and J 4 bases; bases outside gene matches: 5.

As regards this clone: The sample contains more than one DNA sequence encoding this CDR3. The chain links TRBV29-1 to TRBJ2-7, with D hard to call. Germline V gives CDR1 SQVTM, CDR2 ANQGSEA. The V end was cut by 1 base, the J end by 3 bases, with 7 bases between. The CDR3 is 12 amino acids. The CDR3 sequence is CSVEGLSYEQYF. CDR3 nucleotides: TGCAGCGTTGAAGGACTGAGCTACGAGCAGTACTTC.

J is TRBJ1-1 and V is TRBV27; 8 positions agree with TRBD1. The CDR3 loop spans 13 amino acids. Germline V gene sequence: CDR1 MNHEY, CDR2 SMNVEV (reference sequence). The V segment lost 3 bases and the J segment 6 bases; nucleotides outside the gene matches: 3. CDR3 DNA sequence: TGTGCCAGCAGTTTGCAGGGGGCGTCTGAAGCTTTCTTT. Encoded protein: CASSLQGASEAFF.

The rearrangement joins TRBV11-2 to TRBJ2-7; 10 bases map to TRBD2. J was trimmed by 3 bases and V by 5 bases; bases with no gene match: 7. The germline gives CDR1 SGHAT, CDR2 FQNNGV. The length of the CDR3 is 15 residues. The CDR3 reads CASSDIAGGRYEQYF. The CDR3 DNA sequence: TGTGCCAGCAGCGATATAGCGGGAGGCCGCTACGAGCAGTACTTC.

CDR3 DNA sequence: TGCAGCGTCTTCGGACAGGGTGATGGCTACACCTTC. Its translation: CSVFGQGDGYTF. This chain joins TRBV29-1 and TRBJ1-2; 8 nucleotides match TRBD1. The germline gives CDR1 SQVTM, CDR2 ANQGSEA. This CDR3 has 12 amino acids. Trimming at V came to 6 bases and at J to 6 bases, leaving 6 bases not matched to a gene.

The chain couples TRBV5-1 to TRBJ2-3; tentatively, D is TRBD2 (6 bases). The CDR3 extends over 15 amino acids. Per germline, CDR1 SGHRS and CDR2 YFSETQ. V shed 0 bases and J shed 0 bases, with 8 bases lying between them. The CDR3 coding sequence is TGCGCCAGCAGCTTGGGACTAGACAGCACAGATACGCAGTATTTT. Protein sequence: CASSLGLDSTDTQYF.

The chain carries TRBV5-1 and TRBJ2-2; D is unresolved. From germline, CDR1 is SGHRS and CDR2 YFSETQ. The CDR3 extends over 15 amino acids. V was cut by 7 bases and J by 0 bases, with 13 bases left in between. The chain's CDR3 is CASGLLNTNTGELFF. CDR3 sequence (DNA): TGCGCCAGCGGGCTACTTAACACGAACACCGGGGAGCTGTTTTTT.

The rearrangement links TRBV25-1 to TRBJ2-5; the D gene is possibly TRBD2 (6 bases). Looked up from germline, CDR1 is MGHDK and CDR2 is SYGVNS. Between the trimmed V and J ends, which lost 1 base and 4 bases, there was a span of 7 bases. CDR3 length equals 13 residues. CDR3 bases: TGTGCCAGCAGTGAATGGGAGGTAGAGACCCAGTACTTC. Residues: CASSEWEVETQYF.